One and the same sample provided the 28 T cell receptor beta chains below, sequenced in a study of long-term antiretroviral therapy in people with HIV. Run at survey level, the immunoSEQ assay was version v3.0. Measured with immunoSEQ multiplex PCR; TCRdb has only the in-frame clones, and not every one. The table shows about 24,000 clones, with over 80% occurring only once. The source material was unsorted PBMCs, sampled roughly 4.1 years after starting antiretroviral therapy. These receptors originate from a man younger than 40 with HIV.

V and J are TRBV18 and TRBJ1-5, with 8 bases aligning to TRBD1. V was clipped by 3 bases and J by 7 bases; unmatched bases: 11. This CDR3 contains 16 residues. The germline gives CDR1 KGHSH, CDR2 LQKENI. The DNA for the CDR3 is TGTGCCAGCTCACCTACCGACAGGGGAGGTGCACAGCCCCAGCATTTT. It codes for CASSPTDRGGAQPQHF.

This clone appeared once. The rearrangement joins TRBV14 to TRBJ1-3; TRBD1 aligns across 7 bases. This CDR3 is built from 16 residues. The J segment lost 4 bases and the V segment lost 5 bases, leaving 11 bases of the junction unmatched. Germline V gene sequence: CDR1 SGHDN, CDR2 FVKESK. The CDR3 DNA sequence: TGTGCCAGCAGCGTAAGACAGGGATCAGGAGGAAACACCATATATTTT. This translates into CASSVRQGSGGNTIYF.

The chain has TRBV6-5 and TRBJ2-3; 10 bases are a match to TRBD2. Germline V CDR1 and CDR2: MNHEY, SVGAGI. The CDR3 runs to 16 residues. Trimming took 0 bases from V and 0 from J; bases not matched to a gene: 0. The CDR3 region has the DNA TGTGCCAGCAGTTACTCGACTAGCGGGAGCACAGATACGCAGTATTTT. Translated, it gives CASSYSTSGSTDTQYF.

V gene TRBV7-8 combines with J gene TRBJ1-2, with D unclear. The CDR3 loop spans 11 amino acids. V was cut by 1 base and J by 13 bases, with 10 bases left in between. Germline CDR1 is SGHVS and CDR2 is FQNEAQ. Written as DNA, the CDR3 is TGTGCCAGCAGCTTAGGACGGACTCCCACCTTC. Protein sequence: CASSLGRTPTF.

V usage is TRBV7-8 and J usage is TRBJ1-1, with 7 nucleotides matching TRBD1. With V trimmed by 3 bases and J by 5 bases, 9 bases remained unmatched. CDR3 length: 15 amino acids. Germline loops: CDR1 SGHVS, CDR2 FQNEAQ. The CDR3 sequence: CASSFSRDSGTEAFF. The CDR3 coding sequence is TGTGCCAGCAGCTTTTCCCGGGACAGTGGTACTGAAGCTTTCTTT.

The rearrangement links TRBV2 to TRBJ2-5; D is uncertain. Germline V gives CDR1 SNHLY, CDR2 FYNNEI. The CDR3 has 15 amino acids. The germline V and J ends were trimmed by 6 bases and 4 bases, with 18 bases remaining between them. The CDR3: CASSPPAVIRETQYF. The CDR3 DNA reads TGTGCCAGCAGCCCCCCGGCAGTTATACGAGAGACCCAGTACTTC.

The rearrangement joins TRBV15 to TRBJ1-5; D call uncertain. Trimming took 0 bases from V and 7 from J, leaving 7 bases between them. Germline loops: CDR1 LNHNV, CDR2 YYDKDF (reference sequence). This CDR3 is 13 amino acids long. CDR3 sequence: CATSRDLSQPQHF. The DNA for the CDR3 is TGTGCCACCAGCAGAGATCTCTCACAGCCCCAGCATTTT.

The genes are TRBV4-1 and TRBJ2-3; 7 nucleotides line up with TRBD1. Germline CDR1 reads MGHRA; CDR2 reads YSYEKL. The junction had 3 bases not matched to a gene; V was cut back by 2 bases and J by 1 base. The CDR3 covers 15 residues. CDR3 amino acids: CASSQPTGRTDTQYF. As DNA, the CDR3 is TGCGCCAGCAGCCAACCGACAGGGCGCACAGATACGCAGTATTTT.

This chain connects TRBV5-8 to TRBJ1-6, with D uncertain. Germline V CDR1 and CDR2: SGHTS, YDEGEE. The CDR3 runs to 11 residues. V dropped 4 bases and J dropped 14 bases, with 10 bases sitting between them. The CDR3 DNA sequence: TGTGCCAGCAGCCCAATCCGGTCCCTCCACTTT. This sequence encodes CASSPIRSLHF. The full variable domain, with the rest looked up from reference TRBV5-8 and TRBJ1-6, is EAGVTQSPTHLIKTRGQQATLRCSPISGHTSVYWYQQALGLGLQFLLWYDEGEERNRGNFPPRFSGRQFPNYSSELNVNALELEDSALYLCASSPIRSLHFGNGTRLTVT.

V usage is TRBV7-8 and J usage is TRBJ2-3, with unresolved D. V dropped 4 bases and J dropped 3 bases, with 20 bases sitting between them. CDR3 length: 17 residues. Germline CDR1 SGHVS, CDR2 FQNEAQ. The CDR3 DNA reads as TGTGCCAGCAGCTCGGTTATGACTGGATACTCAACAGATACGCAGTATTTT. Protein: CASSSVMTGYSTDTQYF.

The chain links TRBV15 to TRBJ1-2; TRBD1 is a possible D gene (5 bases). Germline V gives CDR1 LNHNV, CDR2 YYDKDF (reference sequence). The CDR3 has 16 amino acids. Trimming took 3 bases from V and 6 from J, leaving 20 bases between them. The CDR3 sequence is CATSRGGDEKVDGYTF. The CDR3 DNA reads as TGTGCCACCAGCAGGGGGGGGGATGAGAAGGTCGATGGCTACACCTTC.

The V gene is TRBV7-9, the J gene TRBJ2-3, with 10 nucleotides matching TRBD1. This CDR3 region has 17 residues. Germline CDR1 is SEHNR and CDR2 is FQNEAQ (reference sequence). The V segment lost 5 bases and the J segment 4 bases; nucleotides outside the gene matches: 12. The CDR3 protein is CASSPPYRDRGADTQYF. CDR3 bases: TGTGCCAGCAGCCCACCTTACCGGGACAGGGGTGCAGATACGCAGTATTTT.

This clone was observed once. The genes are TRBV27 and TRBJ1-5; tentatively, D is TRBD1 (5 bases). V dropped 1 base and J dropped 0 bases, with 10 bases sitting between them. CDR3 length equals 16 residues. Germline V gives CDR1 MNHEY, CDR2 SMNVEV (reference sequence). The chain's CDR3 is CASSLFWTNSNQPQHF. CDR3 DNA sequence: TGTGCCAGCAGTTTATTTTGGACAAATAGCAATCAGCCCCAGCATTTT.

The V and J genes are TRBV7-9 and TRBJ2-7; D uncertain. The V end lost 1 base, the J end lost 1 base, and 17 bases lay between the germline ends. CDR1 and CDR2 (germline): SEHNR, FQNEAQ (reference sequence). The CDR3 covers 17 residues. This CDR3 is CASSLVGKGKPSYEQYF. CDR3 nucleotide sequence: TGTGCCAGCAGCTTAGTAGGAAAGGGCAAGCCGTCCTACGAGCAGTACTTC.

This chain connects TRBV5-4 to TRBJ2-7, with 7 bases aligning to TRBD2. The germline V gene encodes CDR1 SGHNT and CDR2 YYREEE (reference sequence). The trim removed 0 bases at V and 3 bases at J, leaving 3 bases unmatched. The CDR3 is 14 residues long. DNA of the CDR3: TGTGCCAGCAGCTTGGAGGCTAGCGGCTACGAGCAGTACTTC. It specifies CASSLEASGYEQYF.

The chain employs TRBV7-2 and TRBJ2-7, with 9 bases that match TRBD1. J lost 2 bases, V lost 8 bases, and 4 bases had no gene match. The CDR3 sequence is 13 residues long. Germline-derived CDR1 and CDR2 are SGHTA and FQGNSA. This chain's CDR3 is CASARTGAYEQYF. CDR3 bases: TGTGCCAGCGCGAGGACAGGGGCCTACGAGCAGTACTTC. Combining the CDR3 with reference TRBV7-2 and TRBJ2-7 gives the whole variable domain GAGVSQSPSNKVTEKGKDVELRCDPISGHTALYWYRQSLGQGLEFLIYFQGNSAPDKSGLPSDRFSAERTGGSVSTLTIQRTQQEDSAVYLCASARTGAYEQYFGPGTRLTVT.

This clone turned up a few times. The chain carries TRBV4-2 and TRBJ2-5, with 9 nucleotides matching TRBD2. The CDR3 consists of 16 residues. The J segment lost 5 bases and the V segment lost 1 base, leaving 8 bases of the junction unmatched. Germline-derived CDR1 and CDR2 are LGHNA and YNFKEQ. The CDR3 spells CASSQGAGGGRETQYF. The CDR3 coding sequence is TGTGCCAGCAGCCAAGGAGCGGGGGGCGGGAGGGAGACCCAGTACTTC.

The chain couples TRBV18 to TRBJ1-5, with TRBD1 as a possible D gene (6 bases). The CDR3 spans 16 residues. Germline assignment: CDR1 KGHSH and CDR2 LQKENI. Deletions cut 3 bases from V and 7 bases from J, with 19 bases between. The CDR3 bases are TGTGCCAGCTCACCCTCGGCGGGGGGGGCTGGGCAGCCCCAGCATTTT. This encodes CASSPSAGGAGQPQHF.

The CDR3 loop is CASSTTGTGSNTEAFF. The CDR3 region has the DNA TGTGCCAGCAGTACCACCGGGACAGGGAGTAACACTGAAGCTTTCTTT. V gene TRBV28 combines with J gene TRBJ1-1, with 9 bases identical to TRBD1. Germline V gene lookup returns CDR1 MDHEN and CDR2 SYDVKM. The CDR3 sequence is 16 residues long. V shed 5 bases and J 2 bases; nucleotides not matched to a gene: 9. Full variable domain (rest looked up from reference TRBV28 and TRBJ1-1): DVKVTQSSRYLVKRTGEKVFLECVQDMDHENMFWYRQDPGLGLRLIYFSYDVKMKEKGDIPEGYSVSREKKERFSLILESASTNQTSMYLCASSTTGTGSNTEAFFGQGTRLTVV.

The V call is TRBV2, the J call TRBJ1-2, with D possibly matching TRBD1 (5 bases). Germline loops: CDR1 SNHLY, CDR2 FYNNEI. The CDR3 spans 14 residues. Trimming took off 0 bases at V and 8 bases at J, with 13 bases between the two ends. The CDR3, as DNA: TGTGCCAGCAGTGAAGCTGTAGGACATTCAGGCTACACCTTC. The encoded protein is CASSEAVGHSGYTF.

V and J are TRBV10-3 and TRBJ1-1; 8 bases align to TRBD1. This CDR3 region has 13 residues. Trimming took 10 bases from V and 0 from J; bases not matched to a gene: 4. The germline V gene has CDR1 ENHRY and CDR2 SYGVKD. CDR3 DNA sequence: TGTGCCAGCCGACAGGGGCTGAACACTGAAGCTTTCTTT. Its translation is CASRQGLNTEAFF.

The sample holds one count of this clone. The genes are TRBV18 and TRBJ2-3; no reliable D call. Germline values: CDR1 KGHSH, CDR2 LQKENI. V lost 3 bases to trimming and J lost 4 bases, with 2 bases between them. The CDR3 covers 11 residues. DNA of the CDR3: TGTGCCAGCTCACCGTCAGATACGCAGTATTTT. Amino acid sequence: CASSPSDTQYF.

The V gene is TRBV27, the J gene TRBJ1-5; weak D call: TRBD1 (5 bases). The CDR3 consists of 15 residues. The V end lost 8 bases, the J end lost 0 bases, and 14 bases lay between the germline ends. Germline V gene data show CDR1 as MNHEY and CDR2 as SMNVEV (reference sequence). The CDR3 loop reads CASPSTVHSNQPQHF. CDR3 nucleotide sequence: TGTGCCAGCCCTTCGACAGTCCATAGCAATCAGCCCCAGCATTTT.

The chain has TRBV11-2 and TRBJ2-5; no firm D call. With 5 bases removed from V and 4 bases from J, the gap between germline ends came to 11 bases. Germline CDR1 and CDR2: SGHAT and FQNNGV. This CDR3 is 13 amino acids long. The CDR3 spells CASSPPGRETQYF. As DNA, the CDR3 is TGTGCCAGCAGCCCCCCAGGACGAGAGACCCAGTACTTC.

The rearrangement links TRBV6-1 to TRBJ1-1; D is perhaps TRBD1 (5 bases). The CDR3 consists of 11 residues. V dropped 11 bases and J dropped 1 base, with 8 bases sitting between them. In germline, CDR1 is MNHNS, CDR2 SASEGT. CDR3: CAAQGNTEAFF. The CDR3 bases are TGTGCCGCGCAGGGGAACACTGAAGCTTTCTTT.

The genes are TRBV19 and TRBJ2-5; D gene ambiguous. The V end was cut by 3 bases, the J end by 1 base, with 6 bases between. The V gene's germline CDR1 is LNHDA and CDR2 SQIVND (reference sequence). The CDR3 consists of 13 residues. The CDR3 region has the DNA TGTGCCAGTAGTATCCTATCCCAAGAGACCCAGTACTTC. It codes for CASSILSQETQYF.

The CDR3 is CASSRGGEETQYF. The CDR3 DNA reads TGTGCCAGCAGCCGTGGGGGGGAAGAGACCCAGTACTTC. The rearrangement uses TRBV13 and TRBJ2-5; 7 bases agree with TRBD2. Trimming took 5 bases from V and 3 from J; bases not matched to a gene: 3. The CDR3 loop spans 13 amino acids. The germline V gene has CDR1 PRHDT and CDR2 FYEKMQ (reference sequence).

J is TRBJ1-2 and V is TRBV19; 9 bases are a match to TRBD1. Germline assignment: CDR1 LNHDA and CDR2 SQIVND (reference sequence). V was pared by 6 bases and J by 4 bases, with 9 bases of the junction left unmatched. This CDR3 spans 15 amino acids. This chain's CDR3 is CASRDRDRDSYGYTF. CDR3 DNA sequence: TGTGCCAGTAGGGACCGGGACAGGGACTCCTATGGCTACACCTTC.